A selection of T cell receptor beta chains follows, all from one sample in a study of blood T cells in healthy people across ages. Each CDR3 protein gets one entry after TCRdb re-called the 5' RACE reads with MiXCR. The sample includes approximately 1.5 million distinct CDR3 sequences, 30% to 40% seen only once; the top ten take around 11%. Sequencing was performed on blood. The receptor set was obtained from a woman aged 25 to 45 in good health. CDR3s include the opening cysteine and the closing phenylalanine or tryptophan. Each record gives: clone size, J gene, D gene, V gene, CDR3 protein, CDR3 DNA. A D gene is named only where the DNA matches it firmly. Size tells how often a clone was seen (once, few, many) or the class of an expanded clone, and some rows leave it out.

clone_size: .
j_call: TRBJ2-5
d_call: TRBD2
v_call: TRBV9
cdr3_aa: CASSVWGLEQETQYF
cdr3_nt: TGTGCCAGCAGCGTCTGGGGACTAGAACAAGAGACCCAGTACTTC

clone_size: .
j_call: TRBJ2-1
d_call: .
v_call: TRBV20-1
cdr3_aa: CSARPRGDYKPYNEQFF
cdr3_nt: TGCAGTGCTCGTCCCCGTGGAGACTATAAACCCTACAATGAGCAGTTCTTC

clone_size: .
j_call: TRBJ1-2
d_call: .
v_call: TRBV7-8
cdr3_aa: CASSLSGTPANYGYTF
cdr3_nt: TGTGCCAGCAGCCTCTCCGGGACACCGGCAAACTATGGCTACACCTTC

clone_size: many
j_call: TRBJ2-7
d_call: TRBD1
v_call: TRBV20-1
cdr3_aa: CSARWDRGLYEQYF
cdr3_nt: TGCAGTGCTAGATGGGACAGGGGTCTTTACGAGCAGTACTTC

clone_size: few
j_call: TRBJ2-1
d_call: TRBD2
v_call: TRBV27
cdr3_aa: CASSLSSGSSEQFF
cdr3_nt: TGTGCCAGCAGTTTGTCTAGCGGTAGTAGTGAGCAGTTCTTC

clone_size: many
j_call: TRBJ2-3
d_call: .
v_call: TRBV9
cdr3_aa: CASSVVGAGGLFADTQYF
cdr3_nt: TGTGCCAGCAGCGTAGTAGGTGCAGGAGGTTTGTTTGCAGATACGCAGTATTTT

clone_size: .
j_call: TRBJ2-5
d_call: .
v_call: TRBV14
cdr3_aa: CASSQGHQRTQYF
cdr3_nt: TGTGCCAGCAGCCAAGGACACCAGAGGACCCAGTACTTC

clone_size: .
j_call: TRBJ2-3
d_call: .
v_call: TRBV14
cdr3_aa: CASSQGRTAGDTQYF
cdr3_nt: TGTGCCAGCAGCCAAGGCAGGACCGCGGGAGATACGCAGTATTTT

clone_size: few
j_call: TRBJ1-2
d_call: .
v_call: TRBV7-9
cdr3_aa: CASSRLDSYGYTF
cdr3_nt: TGTGCCAGCAGCCGTCTTGACAGCTATGGCTACACCTTC

clone_size: .
j_call: TRBJ1-1
d_call: .
v_call: TRBV20-1
cdr3_aa: CSRGRSNTEAFF
cdr3_nt: TGCAGCAGGGGACGGTCGAACACTGAAGCTTTCTTT

clone_size: .
j_call: TRBJ2-3
d_call: .
v_call: TRBV20-1
cdr3_aa: CSAKATRGSTDTQYF
cdr3_nt: TGCAGTGCCAAGGCTACGCGCGGGAGCACAGATACGCAGTATTTT

clone_size: few
j_call: TRBJ1-4
d_call: .
v_call: TRBV27
cdr3_aa: CASSLYASRNEKLFF
cdr3_nt: TGTGCCAGCAGTTTGTACGCATCACGTAATGAAAAACTGTTTTTT

clone_size: .
j_call: TRBJ1-2
d_call: .
v_call: TRBV7-9
cdr3_aa: CASSPRPQGTDGYIF
cdr3_nt: TGTGCCAGCAGCCCCAGGCCCCAGGGTACGGATGGCTACATCTTC

clone_size: .
j_call: TRBJ2-3
d_call: .
v_call: TRBV30
cdr3_aa: CAWNPGEQFTDTQYF
cdr3_nt: TGTGCCTGGAACCCTGGAGAACAGTTCACAGATACGCAGTATTTT

clone_size: .
j_call: TRBJ1-1
d_call: .
v_call: TRBV20-1
cdr3_aa: CSARGGSEPFF
cdr3_nt: TGCAGTGCTAGGGGGGGATCTGAACCTTTCTTT

clone_size: few
j_call: TRBJ2-5
d_call: TRBD2
v_call: TRBV7-9
cdr3_aa: CASSPRTSGIQETQYF
cdr3_nt: TGTGCCAGCAGCCCACGGACTAGCGGCATTCAAGAGACCCAGTACTTC

clone_size: .
j_call: TRBJ1-2
d_call: .
v_call: TRBV6-1
cdr3_aa: CASRAFWANYGYTF
cdr3_nt: TGTGCCAGCCGGGCTTTTTGGGCTAACTATGGCTACACCTTC

clone_size: .
j_call: TRBJ2-5
d_call: .
v_call: TRBV15
cdr3_aa: CATSSALRQLETQYF
cdr3_nt: TGTGCCACCAGCAGCGCTCTAAGACAATTAGAGACCCAGTACTTC

clone_size: .
j_call: TRBJ2-2
d_call: .
v_call: TRBV5-5
cdr3_aa: CASSLGWGPAGTGELFF
cdr3_nt: TGTGCCAGCAGCTTGGGATGGGGACCCGCGGGGACCGGGGAGCTGTTTTTT

clone_size: .
j_call: TRBJ2-5
d_call: .
v_call: TRBV4-1
cdr3_aa: CASSQVAGRRTKETQYF
cdr3_nt: TGCGCCAGCAGCCAAGTTGCAGGGAGACGGACCAAAGAGACCCAGTACTTC

clone_size: few
j_call: TRBJ2-1
d_call: TRBD2
v_call: TRBV4-1
cdr3_aa: CAGGGNNEQFF
cdr3_nt: TGCGCCGGCGGGGGGAACAATGAGCAGTTCTTC

clone_size: few
j_call: TRBJ1-2
d_call: TRBD1
v_call: TRBV7-9
cdr3_aa: CASSLFGDRAGDSTF
cdr3_nt: TGTGCCAGCAGCTTATTTGGGGACAGGGCTGGGGATAGCACCTTC

clone_size: .
j_call: TRBJ1-3
d_call: .
v_call: TRBV2
cdr3_aa: CASRGGFTDTIYF
cdr3_nt: TGTGCCAGCAGGGGAGGATTTACGGACACCATATATTTT

clone_size: many
j_call: TRBJ2-5
d_call: .
v_call: TRBV10-3
cdr3_aa: CAISQGDGGETQYF
cdr3_nt: TGTGCCATCAGTCAGGGAGATGGTGGAGAGACCCAGTACTTC

clone_size: .
j_call: TRBJ1-2
d_call: .
v_call: TRBV28
cdr3_aa: CASSLMGGSGYGYTF
cdr3_nt: TGTGCCAGCAGTTTAATGGGGGGAAGCGGCTATGGCTACACCTTC

clone_size: .
j_call: TRBJ2-7
d_call: .
v_call: TRBV20-1
cdr3_aa: CSGRQESSYEQYF
cdr3_nt: TGCAGTGGGAGGCAGGAGAGCTCCTACGAGCAGTACTTC

clone_size: once
j_call: TRBJ2-3
d_call: TRBD2
v_call: TRBV20-1
cdr3_aa: CSALPAAGTPGKAQYF
cdr3_nt: TGCAGTGCCCTACCGGCAGCGGGAACACCCGGGAAGGCGCAGTATTTT

clone_size: few
j_call: TRBJ1-1
d_call: .
v_call: TRBV6-5
cdr3_aa: CASSGDSLNTEAFF
cdr3_nt: TGTGCCAGCAGTGGCGATAGCCTGAACACTGAAGCTTTCTTT

clone_size: .
j_call: TRBJ2-3
d_call: .
v_call: TRBV9
cdr3_aa: CASSVVDGYSDTQYF
cdr3_nt: TGTGCCAGCAGCGTAGTAGACGGCTACTCAGATACGCAGTATTTT

clone_size: .
j_call: TRBJ2-4
d_call: TRBD2
v_call: TRBV5-4
cdr3_aa: CASSAGLAGGPSKNIQYF
cdr3_nt: TGTGCCAGCAGCGCCGGACTAGCGGGAGGGCCGTCCAAAAACATTCAGTACTTC

clone_size: .
j_call: TRBJ2-7
d_call: .
v_call: TRBV4-1
cdr3_aa: CASSHLLASSYEQYF
cdr3_nt: TGCGCCAGCAGCCACCTCCTAGCTAGCTCCTACGAGCAGTACTTC

clone_size: .
j_call: TRBJ2-1
d_call: .
v_call: TRBV12-3/TRBV12-4
cdr3_aa: CASSLPQGVLGYNEQFF
cdr3_nt: TGTGCCAGCAGTTTACCCCAAGGGGTTTTGGGATACAATGAGCAGTTCTTC

clone_size: .
j_call: TRBJ2-3
d_call: TRBD2
v_call: TRBV5-1
cdr3_aa: CASSFGLAGDSQYF
cdr3_nt: TGCGCCAGCAGCTTCGGACTAGCGGGGGACTCGCAGTATTTT

clone_size: .
j_call: TRBJ2-1
d_call: .
v_call: TRBV9
cdr3_aa: CASSPSGAPSYNEQFF
cdr3_nt: TGTGCCAGCAGCCCAAGTGGGGCACCCTCCTACAATGAGCAGTTCTTC

clone_size: few
j_call: TRBJ2-7
d_call: TRBD1
v_call: TRBV7-2
cdr3_aa: CASSLEWTGNYEQYF
cdr3_nt: TGTGCCAGCAGCTTAGAGTGGACAGGGAACTACGAGCAGTACTTC

clone_size: .
j_call: TRBJ2-5
d_call: .
v_call: TRBV18
cdr3_aa: CASSEQNGETQYF
cdr3_nt: TGTGCCAGCTCAGAACAGAACGGGGAGACCCAGTACTTC

clone_size: .
j_call: TRBJ2-5
d_call: .
v_call: TRBV21-1
cdr3_aa: CASSKVLPTRAVGQETQYF
cdr3_nt: TGTGCCAGCAGCAAAGTGTTGCCAACCCGCGCGGTAGGTCAAGAGACCCAGTACTTC

clone_size: .
j_call: TRBJ1-2
d_call: .
v_call: TRBV2
cdr3_aa: CASSAQAVAYGYTF
cdr3_nt: TGTGCCAGCAGTGCACAGGCCGTCGCGTATGGCTACACCTTC

clone_size: few
j_call: TRBJ1-6
d_call: .
v_call: TRBV20-1
cdr3_aa: CSARVGGNSPLHF
cdr3_nt: TGCAGTGCTAGAGTGGGGGGAAACTCACCCCTCCACTTT

clone_size: once
j_call: TRBJ2-7
d_call: .
v_call: TRBV7-9
cdr3_aa: CASSLRDGSPCEQYF
cdr3_nt: TGTGCCAGCAGCTTACGGGACGGGAGTCCGTGCGAGCAGTACTTC

clone_size: few
j_call: TRBJ2-3
d_call: .
v_call: TRBV4-2
cdr3_aa: CASSQRGASTDTQYF
cdr3_nt: TGTGCCAGCAGCCAGAGAGGGGCGAGCACAGATACGCAGTATTTT

clone_size: many
j_call: TRBJ2-7
d_call: TRBD1
v_call: TRBV3-1
cdr3_aa: CASSQRDRSLGEQYF
cdr3_nt: TGTGCCAGCAGCCAACGGGACAGGAGTCTGGGCGAGCAGTACTTC

clone_size: .
j_call: TRBJ2-3
d_call: .
v_call: TRBV27
cdr3_aa: CASSSQGRPSTDTQYF
cdr3_nt: TGTGCCAGCAGTTCCCAGGGTCGGCCTAGCACAGATACGCAGTATTTT

clone_size: .
j_call: TRBJ2-5
d_call: TRBD1
v_call: TRBV27
cdr3_aa: CASSVGGAGKTQYF
cdr3_nt: TGTGCCAGCAGTGTAGGGGGCGCCGGGAAGACCCAGTACTTC

clone_size: .
j_call: TRBJ2-1
d_call: .
v_call: TRBV5-4
cdr3_aa: CASSSPGINYDEQFF
cdr3_nt: TGTGCCAGCAGCTCCCCGGGAATCAATTACGATGAGCAGTTCTTC

clone_size: .
j_call: TRBJ2-1
d_call: TRBD2
v_call: TRBV30
cdr3_aa: CARSWGAQTSVVTNEQFF
cdr3_nt: TGTGCCCGGAGTTGGGGGGCCCAGACTAGCGTGGTCACGAATGAGCAGTTCTTC

clone_size: .
j_call: TRBJ2-2
d_call: .
v_call: TRBV7-8
cdr3_aa: CASSLIPGSPWELFF
cdr3_nt: TGTGCCAGCAGCTTGATCCCCGGGAGTCCATGGGAGCTGTTTTTT

clone_size: .
j_call: TRBJ2-7
d_call: .
v_call: TRBV20-1
cdr3_aa: CSARAQQGNSYEQYF
cdr3_nt: TGCAGTGCTAGGGCCCAGCAGGGCAATTCCTACGAGCAGTACTTC

clone_size: .
j_call: TRBJ1-2
d_call: .
v_call: TRBV4-1
cdr3_aa: CASSPSQGGDYGYTF
cdr3_nt: TGCGCCAGCAGCCCGTCACAGGGAGGGGACTATGGCTACACCTTC

clone_size: .
j_call: TRBJ2-3
d_call: .
v_call: TRBV12-3/TRBV12-4
cdr3_aa: CASSSSSVRTQYF
cdr3_nt: TGTGCCAGCAGTTCCTCATCGGTTCGTACGCAGTATTTT

clone_size: .
j_call: TRBJ1-1
d_call: TRBD1
v_call: TRBV12-3/TRBV12-4
cdr3_aa: CASRPDRGQAFF
cdr3_nt: TGTGCCAGCAGACCGGACAGGGGGCAAGCTTTCTTT